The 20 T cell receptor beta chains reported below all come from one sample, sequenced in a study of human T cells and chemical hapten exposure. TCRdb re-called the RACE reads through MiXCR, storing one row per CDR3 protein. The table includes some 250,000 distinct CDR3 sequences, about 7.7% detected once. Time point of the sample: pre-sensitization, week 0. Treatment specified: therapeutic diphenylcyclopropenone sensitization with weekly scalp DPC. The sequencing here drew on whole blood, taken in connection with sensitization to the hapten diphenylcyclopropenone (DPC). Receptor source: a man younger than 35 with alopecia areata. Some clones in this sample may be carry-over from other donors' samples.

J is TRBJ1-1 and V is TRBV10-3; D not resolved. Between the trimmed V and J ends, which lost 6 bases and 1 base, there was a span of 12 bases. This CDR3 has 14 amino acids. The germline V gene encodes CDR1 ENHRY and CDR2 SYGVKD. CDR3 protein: CAIRGGEQNTEAFF. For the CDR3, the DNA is TGTGCCATCAGGGGTGGGGAGCAGAACACTGAAGCTTTCTTT.

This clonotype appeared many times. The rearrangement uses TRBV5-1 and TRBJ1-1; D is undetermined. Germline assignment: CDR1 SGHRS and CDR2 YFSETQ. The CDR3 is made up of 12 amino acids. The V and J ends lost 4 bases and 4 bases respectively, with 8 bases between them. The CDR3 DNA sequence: TGCGCCAGCAGCCTGACGACCACTGAAGCTTTCTTT. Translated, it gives CASSLTTTEAFF.

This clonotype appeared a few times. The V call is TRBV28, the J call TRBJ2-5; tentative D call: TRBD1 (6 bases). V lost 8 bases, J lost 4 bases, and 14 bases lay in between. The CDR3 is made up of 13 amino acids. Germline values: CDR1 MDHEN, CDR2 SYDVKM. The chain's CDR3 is CASQYEGGETQYF. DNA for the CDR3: TGTGCCAGCCAGTACGAAGGGGGAGAGACCCAGTACTTC.

The CDR3 reads CSARGQGDDGELFF. As DNA, the CDR3 is TGCAGTGCGCGGGGACAGGGGGACGACGGGGAGCTGTTTTTT. The rearrangement links TRBV20-1 to TRBJ2-2; 11 bases fit TRBD1. This CDR3 is built from 14 residues. CDR1 DFQATT and CDR2 SNEGSKA come from the germline V gene (reference sequence). Trimming removed 6 bases from V and 7 bases from J; junction bases left unmatched: 7.

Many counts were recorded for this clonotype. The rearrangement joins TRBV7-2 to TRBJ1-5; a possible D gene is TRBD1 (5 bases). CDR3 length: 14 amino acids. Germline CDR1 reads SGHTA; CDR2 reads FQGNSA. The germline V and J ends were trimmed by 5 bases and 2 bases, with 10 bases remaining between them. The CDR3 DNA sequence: TGTGCCAGCAGCCAGGGAGTGGGCAATCAGCCCCAGCATTTT. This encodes CASSQGVGNQPQHF.

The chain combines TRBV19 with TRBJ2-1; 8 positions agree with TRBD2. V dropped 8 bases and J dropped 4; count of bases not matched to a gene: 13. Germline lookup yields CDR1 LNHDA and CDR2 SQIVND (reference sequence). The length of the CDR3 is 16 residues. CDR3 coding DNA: TGTGCCAGTGCGGACGGGGGGGCTTACCCTTACAATGAGCAGTTCTTC. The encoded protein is CASADGGAYPYNEQFF.

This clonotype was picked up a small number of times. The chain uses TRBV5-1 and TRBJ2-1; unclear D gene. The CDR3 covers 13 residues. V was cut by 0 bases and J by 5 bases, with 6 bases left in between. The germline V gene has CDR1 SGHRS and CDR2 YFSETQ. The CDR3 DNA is TGCGCCAGCAGCTTGGACACCCACAATGAGCAGTTCTTC. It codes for CASSLDTHNEQFF.

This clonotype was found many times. CDR3: CASSPTSGSVREQFF. The CDR3 DNA is TGTGCCAGCAGCCCCACTAGTGGCAGCGTGCGTGAGCAGTTCTTC. The chain combines TRBV3-1 with TRBJ2-1; tentatively, D is TRBD2 (5 bases). This CDR3 contains 15 residues. Germline V gives CDR1 LGHDT, CDR2 YNNKEL (reference sequence). The germline V and J ends were trimmed by 4 bases and 9 bases, with 19 bases remaining between them.

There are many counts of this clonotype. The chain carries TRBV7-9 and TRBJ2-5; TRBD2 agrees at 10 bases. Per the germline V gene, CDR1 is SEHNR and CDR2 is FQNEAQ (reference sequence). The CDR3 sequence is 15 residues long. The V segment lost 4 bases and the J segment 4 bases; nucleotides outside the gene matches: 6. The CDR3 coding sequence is TGTGCCAGCAGCTATCTAGCGGGGGAAGGAGAGACCCAGTACTTC. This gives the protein CASSYLAGEGETQYF.

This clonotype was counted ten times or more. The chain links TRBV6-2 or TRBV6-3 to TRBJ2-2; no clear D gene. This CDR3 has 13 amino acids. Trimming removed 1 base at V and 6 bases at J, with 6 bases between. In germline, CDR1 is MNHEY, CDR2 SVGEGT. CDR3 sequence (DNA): TGTGCCAGCAGTTACTGGTCCTCCGGGGAGCTGTTTTTT. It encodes CASSYWSSGELFF.

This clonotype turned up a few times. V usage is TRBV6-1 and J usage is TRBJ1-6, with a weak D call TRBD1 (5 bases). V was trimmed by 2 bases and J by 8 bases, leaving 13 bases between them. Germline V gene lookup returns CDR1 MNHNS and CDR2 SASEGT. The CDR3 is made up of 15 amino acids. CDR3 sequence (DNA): TGTGCCAGCAGTGAATCGGGACTCGGGTATTCACCCCTCCACTTT. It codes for CASSESGLGYSPLHF.

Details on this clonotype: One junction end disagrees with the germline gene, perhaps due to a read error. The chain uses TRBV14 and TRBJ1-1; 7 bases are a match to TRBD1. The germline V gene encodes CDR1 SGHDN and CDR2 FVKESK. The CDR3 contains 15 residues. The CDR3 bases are TGTGCCAGTAGCCTTACGACAGGGCTGAACACTGAAGCTTTCTTT. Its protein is CASSLTTGLNTEAFF.

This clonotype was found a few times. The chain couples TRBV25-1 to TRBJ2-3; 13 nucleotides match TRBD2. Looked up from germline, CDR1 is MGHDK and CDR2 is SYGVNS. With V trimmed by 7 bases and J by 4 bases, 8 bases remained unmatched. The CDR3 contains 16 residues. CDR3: CASIRTSGGAADTQYF. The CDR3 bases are TGTGCCAGCATTCGTACTAGCGGGGGGGCCGCAGATACGCAGTATTTT.

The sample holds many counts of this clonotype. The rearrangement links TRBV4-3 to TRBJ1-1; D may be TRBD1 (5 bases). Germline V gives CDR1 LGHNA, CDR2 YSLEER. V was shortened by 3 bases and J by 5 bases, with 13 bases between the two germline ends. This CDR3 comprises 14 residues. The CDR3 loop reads CASSHRDGRTEAFF. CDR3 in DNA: TGCGCCAGCAGCCATCGGGACGGCCGGACTGAAGCTTTCTTT.

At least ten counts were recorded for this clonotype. CDR3 DNA sequence: TGTGCCATCAGTGAGTCGATAACTGGGAGCGAGCAGTACGTC. Translated, it gives CAISESITGSEQYV. The J gene is TRBJ2-7, the V gene TRBV10-3; perhaps TRBD2 as D (5 bases). Trimming removed 0 bases from V and 6 bases from J, with 12 bases in between. CDR3 length: 14 amino acids. From germline, CDR1 is ENHRY and CDR2 SYGVKD.

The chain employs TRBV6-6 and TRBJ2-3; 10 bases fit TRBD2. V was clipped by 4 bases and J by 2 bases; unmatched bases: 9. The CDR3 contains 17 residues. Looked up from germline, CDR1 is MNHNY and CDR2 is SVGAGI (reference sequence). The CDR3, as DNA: TGTGCCAGCAGTTTAGCGGGGGGCCGGGCCCCCACAGATACGCAGTATTTT. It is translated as CASSLAGGRAPTDTQYF.

The CDR3 loop reads CASSPPQNEQYF. The CDR3 region has the DNA TGTGCCAGCAGCCCCCCCCAGAACGAGCAGTACTTC. The chain carries TRBV28 and TRBJ2-7; D gene uncertain. CDR3 length equals 12 residues. The germline V gene has CDR1 MDHEN and CDR2 SYDVKM. Trimming took 6 bases from V and 5 from J, leaving 11 bases between them.

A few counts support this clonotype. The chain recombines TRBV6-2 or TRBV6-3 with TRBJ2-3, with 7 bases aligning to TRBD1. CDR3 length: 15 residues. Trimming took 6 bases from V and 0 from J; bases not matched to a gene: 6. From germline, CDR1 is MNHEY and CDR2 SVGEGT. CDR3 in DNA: TGTGCCAGCAGGCGGACAGGAACTAGCACAGATACGCAGTATTTT. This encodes CASRRTGTSTDTQYF.

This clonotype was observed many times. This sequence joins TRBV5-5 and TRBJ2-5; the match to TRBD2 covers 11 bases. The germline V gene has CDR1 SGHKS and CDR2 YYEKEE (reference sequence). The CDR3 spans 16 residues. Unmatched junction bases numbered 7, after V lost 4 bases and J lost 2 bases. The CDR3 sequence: CASSPSSGGTQETQYF. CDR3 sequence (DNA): TGTGCCAGCAGCCCCTCTAGCGGGGGGACTCAAGAGACCCAGTACTTC.

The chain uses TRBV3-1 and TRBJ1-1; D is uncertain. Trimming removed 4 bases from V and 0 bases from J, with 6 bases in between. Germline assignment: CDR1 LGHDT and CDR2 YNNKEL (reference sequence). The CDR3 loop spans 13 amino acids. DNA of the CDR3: TGTGCCAGCAGCCCCGAGATGAACACTGAAGCTTTCTTT. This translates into CASSPEMNTEAFF.